Following are 17 T cell receptor beta chains from one sample sequenced in a study of type 1 and type 2 diabetes patients. PCR was run on genomic DNA. The TCR beta CDR3 region was amplified using 30 forward and 13 reverse primers. TCRdb reanalysed the multiplex PCR reads using MiXCR and keeps one entry per CDR3 protein. The sample shows a few hundred thousand distinct CDR3 sequences, approximately 50% of them seen only once. Sequencing was performed on peripheral blood mononuclear cells (PBMCs). Receptor source: a man aged 18 to 29 with type 2 diabetes.

The chain carries TRBV12-3 or TRBV12-4 and TRBJ1-2, with TRBD1 as a possible D gene (6 bases). This CDR3 spans 11 amino acids. Trimming took off 5 bases at V and 8 bases at J, with 9 bases between the two ends. For the CDR3, the DNA is TGTGCCAGCAGTGGGGGCTCAGGCTACACCTTC. Its translation is CASSGGSGYTF.

This chain connects TRBV4-1 to TRBJ1-1; D is unresolved. The germline V and J ends were trimmed by 2 bases and 4 bases, with 11 bases remaining between them. The germline V gene encodes CDR1 MGHRA and CDR2 YSYEKL. This CDR3 is 14 amino acids long. CDR3 residues: CASSQPKRSTEAFF. The CDR3, as DNA: TGCGCCAGCAGCCAACCGAAGCGAAGCACTGAAGCTTTCTTT.

This clonotype was found a few times. J is TRBJ2-1 and V is TRBV20-1; D perhaps matches TRBD1 (5 bases). CDR1 is DFQATT and CDR2 is SNEGSKA in the germline V gene (reference sequence). CDR3 length: 13 amino acids. The V end was cut by 3 bases, the J end by 0 bases, with 6 bases between. The CDR3 loop is CSARTDSYNEQFF. In DNA form, the CDR3 reads TGCAGTGCTAGGACAGACTCCTACAATGAGCAGTTCTTC.

This clonotype has just a few counts. The chain links TRBV15 to TRBJ1-2; possible D gene TRBD1, 6 bases. There are 15 residues in the CDR3. Trimming cost V 0 bases and J 6 bases, with 14 bases left between them. CDR1 is LNHNV, CDR2 YYDKDF, per germline (reference sequence). The CDR3 DNA reads TGTGCCACCAGCAGAGATCTCGGCACAGGGAATGGCTACACCTTC. Protein: CATSRDLGTGNGYTF.

This chain joins TRBV7-2 and TRBJ2-2; D not resolved. This CDR3 has 13 amino acids. Trimming stripped 3 bases from V and 7 bases from J, with 9 bases between. Germline CDR1 and CDR2: SGHTA and FQGNSA. In DNA form, the CDR3 reads TGTGCCAGCAGCTTGTATTACGACGGGGAGCTGTTTTTT. The encoded protein is CASSLYYDGELFF.

V usage is TRBV7-7 and J usage is TRBJ2-5, with 9 nucleotides matching TRBD2. The CDR3 loop spans 16 amino acids. The V gene's germline CDR1 is SSHAT and CDR2 FNYEAQ (reference sequence). V dropped 5 bases and J dropped 6; count of bases not matched to a gene: 13. The CDR3 DNA sequence: TGTGCCAGCAGCCAGTCGTTAGCGGGAGATAGAAAGACCCAGTACTTC. This codes for CASSQSLAGDRKTQYF.

This sequence joins TRBV10-2 and TRBJ2-7; D might be TRBD1 or TRBD2, each matching 5 bases. This CDR3 is 15 amino acids long. Per the germline V gene, CDR1 is WSHSY and CDR2 is SAAADI. V lost 2 bases and J lost 2, with 13 bases in between. CDR3 loop: CASSETGTQAYEQYF. The CDR3 region has the DNA TGCGCCAGCAGTGAGACCGGGACCCAGGCCTACGAGCAGTACTTC.

The chain employs TRBV10-3 and TRBJ1-1; TRBD1 aligns across 11 bases. Per the germline V gene, CDR1 is ENHRY and CDR2 is SYGVKD. The CDR3 length is 16 residues. J was trimmed by 1 base and V by 0 bases; bases with no gene match: 1. CDR3 sequence (DNA): TGTGCCATCAGTGAGTCAGGGACAGGGGGGAACACTGAAGCTTTCTTT. As protein: CAISESGTGGNTEAFF.

This chain uses TRBV7-2 with TRBJ2-1; TRBD1 is a possible D gene (5 bases). V gave up 1 base and J gave up 0 bases, with 10 bases separating them. This CDR3 contains 16 residues. CDR1 SGHTA and CDR2 FQGNSA come from the germline V gene. CDR3 DNA sequence: TGTGCCAGCAGCTTAGGCCACAGGAGCTCCTACAATGAGCAGTTCTTC. Translated, it gives CASSLGHRSSYNEQFF.

The chain recombines TRBV2 with TRBJ1-5, with D perhaps TRBD1 (5 bases). V was pared by 2 bases and J by 6 bases, with 14 bases between. The CDR3 sequence is 15 residues long. From germline, CDR1 is SNHLY and CDR2 FYNNEI. The CDR3, as DNA: TGTGCCAGCAGTGAATGGCAGGGAGGACTTCAGCCCCAGCATTTT. Amino acid sequence: CASSEWQGGLQPQHF.

Concerning this clonotype itself: This could be a read error, since a much larger clone is one nucleotide away. J is TRBJ1-1 and V is TRBV15; 8 nucleotides line up with TRBD1. The germline V gene has CDR1 LNHNV and CDR2 YYDKDF (reference sequence). The CDR3 consists of 16 residues. As DNA, the CDR3 is TGTGCCACCAGCAGAGGTGCAGGGGGCTTGGGGACTGAAGCTCTCTTT. Translation gives CATSRGAGGLGTEALF.

This chain uses TRBV15 with TRBJ2-7; 8 bases map to TRBD1. Germline CDR1 LNHNV, CDR2 YYDKDF (reference sequence). V was clipped by 5 bases and J by 2 bases; unmatched bases: 8. The CDR3 extends over 15 amino acids. The CDR3 DNA reads TGTGCCACCAGCCTGACAGGGGAAATTACCTACGAGCAGTACTTC. Translating gives CATSLTGEITYEQYF. The whole variable domain, filled in from reference TRBV15 and TRBJ2-7, reads DAMVIQNPRYQVTQFGKPVTLSCSQTLNHNVMYWYQQKSSQAPKLLFHYYDKDFNNEADTPDNFQSRRPNTSFCFLDIRSPGLGDTAMYLCATSLTGEITYEQYFGPGTRLTVT.

Comments on this clonotype: A much larger clone differs from this one at a single base, so this may be a read error. The J gene is TRBJ2-7, the V gene TRBV2; TRBD2 is a possible D gene (5 bases). This CDR3 is built from 13 residues. The germline V gene encodes CDR1 SNHLY and CDR2 FYNNEI. V was cut by 8 bases and J by 4 bases, with 15 bases left in between. As DNA, the CDR3 is TGTGCCAGCGGACCCCACGGGGAGTACGAGCAGTACTTC. It is translated as CASGPHGEYEQYF. Filled out from reference TRBV2 and TRBJ2-7, the complete variable domain reads EPEVTQTPSHQVTQMGQEVILRCVPISNHLYFYWYRQILGQKVEFLVSFYNNEISEKSEIFDDQFSVERPDGSNFTLKIRSTKLEDSAMYFCASGPHGEYEQYFGPGTRLTVT.

A few counts support this clonotype. The chain couples TRBV7-3 to TRBJ2-5; 13 bases agree with TRBD2. Germline V lookup: CDR1 SGHTA, CDR2 FQGTGA. V gave up 4 bases and J gave up 5 bases; unmatched junction bases: 4. The CDR3 extends over 15 amino acids. The CDR3 sequence: CASSSRTSGSETQYF. CDR3 DNA sequence: TGTGCCAGCAGCTCTCGGACTAGCGGGAGTGAGACCCAGTACTTC.

This chain uses TRBV12-3 or TRBV12-4 with TRBJ1-2; D is unclear. CDR3 length: 15 residues. Trimming took 6 bases from V and 6 from J, leaving 20 bases between them. CDR3 DNA sequence: TGTGCCAGCAGACCCGGACCGCTGGGAATAGATGGCTACACCTTC. Translating it yields CASRPGPLGIDGYTF.

This chain connects TRBV25-1 to TRBJ2-5; 10 positions match TRBD1. This CDR3 spans 15 amino acids. Germline lookup yields CDR1 MGHDK and CDR2 SYGVNS. Trimming at V came to 6 bases and at J to 4 bases, leaving 8 bases not matched to a gene. The CDR3 DNA sequence: TGTGCCAGCAGCCCGGGGGGACAGGGGATAGAGACCCAGTACTTC. Protein product: CASSPGGQGIETQYF. Full variable domain (remainder filled in from reference TRBV25-1 and TRBJ2-5): EADIYQTPRYLVIGTGKKITLECSQTMGHDKMYWYQQDPGMELHLIHYSYGVNSTEKGDLSSESTVSRIRTEHFPLTLESARPSHTSQYLCASSPGGQGIETQYFGPGTRLLVL.

The chain employs TRBV4-2 and TRBJ1-5; no firm D call. V lost 3 bases to trimming and J lost 4 bases, with 4 bases between them. The germline V gene encodes CDR1 LGHNA and CDR2 YNFKEQ. This CDR3 comprises 12 residues. The CDR3 DNA reads TGTGCCAGCAGCCAGCTAAATCAGCCCCAGCATTTT. This encodes CASSQLNQPQHF.